This TCR beta chain originates from a study of response to subunit inactivated influenza vaccine listed by TCRdb under 2018. Some background on the complete study: Deep quantitative profiling of the T cell receptor repertoire was used in the study to follow responses to a trivalent subunit inactivated influenza vaccine. The study at large found these results: According to the authors, only a limited number of new T cells may be recruited by each seasonal influenza vaccination.

The CDR3 holds 16 amino acids from the cysteine to the phenylalanine. Just the 48-base CDR3 DNA is kept, in frame starting at base 1. The junction shows trimming of 7 bases on V and 4 bases on J, plus 21 bases between the germline ends. This clonotype was observed many times. Its antigen is not yet known. Base quality data are lacking; no much larger clone is found one base away. Receptors were amplified or captured by RT-PCR. Sequenced on an Illumina HiSeq 2500. The raw public reads went through TCRdb reprocessing: fastp at Q25, MiXCR clone calling, in-frame beta chains kept. Each entry is one CDR3 protein sequence, shown with its most common DNA and genes. In this sample the table shows a few hundred thousand distinct CDR3 sequences, 11% of which occur a single time. The ten largest clones capture about 10% of the sample. This sample was also put to use in a study of T cells expressing NK-cell markers. Looking at the second paper: TCR beta cDNA libraries were made by 5'RACE template switching that added a universal primer site and unique molecular identifiers. TCR beta-chain repertoires were profiled in sorted CD3+CD56+NKG2C+, CD3+CD56+NKG2C- and CD3+CD56-NKG2C+ T-cell subsets from several donors. Of the eight sequenced donors, seven were found to be HCMV-seropositive and one was found to be HCMV-seronegative. In several experiments an anti-gammadeltaTCR antibody was added to restrict sorting to alphabetaTCR-expressing T cells. In roughly 6 donors, the dominant CD3+CD56+NKG2C+ clonotypes ranked among the top 10 CD8+ clonotypes, making up roughly 1.0-8% of CD8+ T cells. Those dominant clonotypes were again the most abundant among CD3+CD56-NKG2C+ cells in a few donors, at about 25-60.1%. Whether the expanded NKG2C-expressing T cell clones were specific for HCMV antigens remained unclear. All eight donors whose samples were sequenced were randomly selected healthy volunteers, three of them men and five women. A commercial ELISA kit detecting HCMV-specific IgG in serum was used to determine HCMV serostatus. Ficoll density gradient centrifugation was used to isolate peripheral blood mononuclear cells from blood. For several donors, bulk peripheral blood T-cell repertoires were additionally sequenced from unsorted PBMC. cDNA synthesis was primed from the TCR beta constant segment, followed by two successive PCR amplification steps. The libraries were sequenced on Illumina HiSeq 2000/2500, MiSeq or NextSeq, producing 2 x 150 bp reads. MIGEC handled demultiplexing of the reads and grouping by UMI, while MiTCR was used to assemble and quantify clonotypes. Only TCR cDNA sequences supported by at least two reads were kept to exclude erroneous sequences. The tcR package was used for downstream repertoire analysis, and clonotypes were matched between fractions using CDR3 nucleotide sequence together with V segment. Antigen specificity was annotated against VDJdb with VDJmatch, allowing one amino acid substitution in CDR3.

The sequence was obtained from a man between 45 and 60 years old who received an inactivated influenza vaccine. Donor details come from another sample of the same person, matched by shared clones. This receptor chain uses TRBV12-3 or TRBV12-4 and TRBJ2-3; the D segment could be TRBD2, given 5 matching bases. The sequences come from PBMCs from blood, collected on the day of vaccination. The nucleotide sequence is TGTGCCAGCACCCCAGAGGGAGCCGGGTTCCCAGATACGCAGTATTTT. It codes for CASTPEGAGFPDTQYF.